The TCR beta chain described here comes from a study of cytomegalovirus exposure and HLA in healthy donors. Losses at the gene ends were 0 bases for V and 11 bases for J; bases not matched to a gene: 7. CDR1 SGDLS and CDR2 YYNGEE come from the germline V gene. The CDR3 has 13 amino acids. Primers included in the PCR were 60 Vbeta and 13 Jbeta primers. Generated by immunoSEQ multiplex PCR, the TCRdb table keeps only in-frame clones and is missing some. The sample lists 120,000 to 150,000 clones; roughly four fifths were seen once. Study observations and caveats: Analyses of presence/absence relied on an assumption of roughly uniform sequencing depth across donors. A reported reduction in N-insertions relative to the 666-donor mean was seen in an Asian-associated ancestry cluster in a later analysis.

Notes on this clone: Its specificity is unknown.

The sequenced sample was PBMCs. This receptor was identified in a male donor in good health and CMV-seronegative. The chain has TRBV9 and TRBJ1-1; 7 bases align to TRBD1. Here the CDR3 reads CASSVAGGGAAFF. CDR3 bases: TGTGCCAGCAGCGTAGCTGGAGGGGGCGCGGCTTTCTTT.